This is a list of T cell receptor beta chains from one sample in a study of identical twins. TCRdb independently ran MiXCR on the 5' RACE reads; one entry per CDR3 protein. The sample holds roughly 710,000 distinct CDR3 sequences; over 5% are singletons and the top ten take about 1.8%. Sequencing used naive T cells sorted from blood. These receptors were taken from a man aged 18-30 years in good health. Both conserved end residues are part of each CDR3. A D gene is named only where the DNA matches it firmly. Part of the rows lack a size; the others show once, few, many or a class for expanded clones.

d_gene	v_gene	abundance	j_gene	CDR3nt	CDR3aa
.	TRBV28	few	TRBJ1-5	TGTGCCAGCAGTTCAAACGACAGCCCGGGCTGGCCCCAGCATTTT	CASSSNDSPGWPQHF
TRBD2	TRBV6-5	.	TRBJ2-2	TGTGCCAGCAGTTCTCCGGGACTAGCGGGAGATTCGAACACCGGGGAGCTGTTTTTT	CASSSPGLAGDSNTGELFF
.	TRBV4-1	many	TRBJ2-1	TGCGCCAGCAGCCAACTATCGGGAAATGAGCAGTTCTTC	CASSQLSGNEQFF
TRBD1	TRBV12-3/TRBV12-4	.	TRBJ1-2	TGTGCCAGCAGTTGGGACAGGGGAGACTATGGCTACACCTTC	CASSWDRGDYGYTF
.	TRBV5-1	few	TRBJ2-2	TGCGCCAGCAGCTTGGCCACATCCCGGGATGTCACCGGGGAGCTGTTTTTT	CASSLATSRDVTGELFF
.	TRBV11-2	few	TRBJ2-1	TGTGCCAGCAGCCCACAGCTTGGGGGCAATGAGCAGTTCTTC	CASSPQLGGNEQFF
TRBD1	TRBV12-3/TRBV12-4	many	TRBJ1-1	TGTGCCAGCAGACAACAGGGGTTCACTGAAGCTTTCTTT	CASRQQGFTEAFF
.	TRBV20-1	.	TRBJ2-1	TGCAGTGCTAGAGCAGGGGAAGGGCTCTCCTACAATGAGCAGTTCTTC	CSARAGEGLSYNEQFF
.	TRBV20-1	many	TRBJ2-7	TGCAGTGCTAGGGATACATACTCCTACGAGCAGTACTTC	CSARDTYSYEQYF
.	TRBV15	many	TRBJ1-5	TGTGCCACCAGCCCTGAGGAACGGAATCAGCCCCAGCATTTT	CATSPEERNQPQHF
.	TRBV6-5	.	TRBJ1-4	TGTGCCCCAGGGTACGAAAAACTGTTTTTT	CAPGYEKLFF
TRBD2	TRBV12-3/TRBV12-4	many	TRBJ2-1	TGTGCCAGCAGTTTCGGGACTAGCGGCAACAATGAGCAGTTCTTC	CASSFGTSGNNEQFF
TRBD2	TRBV5-4	.	TRBJ2-7	TGTGCCAGCAGCTTGACCCAAGTGGTTAATAGCGGGAGGTTCTACGAGCAGTACTTC	CASSLTQVVNSGRFYEQYF
.	TRBV20-1	many	TRBJ2-1	TGCAGTGCTAGAGATATACCGGGTCTCTCCTACAATGAGCAGTTCTTC	CSARDIPGLSYNEQFF
.	TRBV12-3/TRBV12-4	many	TRBJ2-7	TGTGCCAGCAGTTTACCCACCTACGAGCAGTACTTC	CASSLPTYEQYF
.	TRBV6-2/TRBV6-3	many	TRBJ1-1	TGTGCCACTACTAAGGGGCGAGACACTGAAGCTTTCTTT	CATTKGRDTEAFF
.	TRBV7-9	many	TRBJ1-5	TGTGCCAGCAGCTTAGGGCAGGGAACGGGTCAGCCCCAGCATTTT	CASSLGQGTGQPQHF
.	TRBV12-3/TRBV12-4	many	TRBJ1-1	TGTGCCAGCAGTTTGGTCGAGGGGACCACTGAAGCTTTCTTT	CASSLVEGTTEAFF
.	TRBV2	many	TRBJ2-5	TGTGCCAGCAGGAATTTGGAGACCCAGTACTTC	CASRNLETQYF
.	TRBV10-3	many	TRBJ1-5	TGTGCCATCCGATTGACAGTAAATAGCAATCAGCCCCAGCATTTT	CAIRLTVNSNQPQHF
TRBD1	TRBV2	.	TRBJ2-3	TGTGCCAGCACTATCGACAGGGGAGGCGCAGATACGCAGTATTTT	CASTIDRGGADTQYF
.	TRBV5-6	few	TRBJ2-1	TGTGCCAGCAGCTTGACTATCAGTAATGAGCAGTTCTTC	CASSLTISNEQFF
.	TRBV28	.	TRBJ1-1	TGTGCCAGCAGAAATAGAGGGGGGCAGAACACTGAAGCTTTCTTT	CASRNRGGQNTEAFF
TRBD1	TRBV6-1	many	TRBJ2-7	TGTGCCAGCAGTGAACCGACAGGGCCTTCCTACGAGCAGTACTTC	CASSEPTGPSYEQYF
TRBD2	TRBV4-1	many	TRBJ2-1	TGCGCCAGCAGCCTAATGGGACTATTCATCAATGAGCAGTTCTTC	CASSLMGLFINEQFF
TRBD1	TRBV5-1	many	TRBJ2-7	TGCGCCAGCAGCTTGACCGGGGACAGGGTGGAAGAGCAGTACTTC	CASSLTGDRVEEQYF
.	TRBV7-2	many	TRBJ1-4	TGTGCCAGCAGCCTACCGGGACACCCAAGCGAAAAACTGTTTTTT	CASSLPGHPSEKLFF
.	TRBV24-1	many	TRBJ2-1	TGTGCCACCAGTACGTGGAAGTCCTCCTACAATGAGCAGTTCTTC	CATSTWKSSYNEQFF
.	TRBV5-1	many	TRBJ2-3	TGCGCCAGCAGCTTGGACCGACCTAGCACAGATACGCAGTATTTT	CASSLDRPSTDTQYF
TRBD1	TRBV27	once	TRBJ2-6	TGTGCCAGCAGTTCGCTCCTCGACAGGGGCGAGGGCCCTGGGGCCAACGTCCTGACTTTC	CASSSLLDRGEGPGANVLTF
.	TRBV2	.	TRBJ1-5	TGTGCCAGCTACCGGGACGCAAGCAATCAGCCCCAGCATTTT	CASYRDASNQPQHF
.	TRBV28	few	TRBJ2-5	TGTGCCAGCAGTTTATCACGGCTACAAGAGACCCAGTACTTC	CASSLSRLQETQYF
.	TRBV27	.	TRBJ2-1	TGTGCCAGCAGTCAACTAGGGATAGCCTTCAATGAGCAGTTCTTC	CASSQLGIAFNEQFF
.	TRBV29-1	many	TRBJ2-1	TGCAGCGGACAACCATCCTACAATGAGCAGTTCTTC	CSGQPSYNEQFF
.	TRBV5-1	many	TRBJ2-5	TGCGCCAGCAGCTTGGCCGGGCTAGGGGAGACCCAGTACTTC	CASSLAGLGETQYF
.	TRBV6-1	many	TRBJ1-3	TGTGCCAGCAGCCACAGGGAAGCTGGAAACACCATATATTTT	CASSHREAGNTIYF
.	TRBV12-3/TRBV12-4	many	TRBJ2-2	TGTGCCAGCAGTTTAATTACTTTAGAAGCCGGGGAGCTGTTTTTT	CASSLITLEAGELFF
.	TRBV28	few	TRBJ2-7	TGTGCCAGCAGTCCCGTACAGGCAACCTACGAGCAGTACTTC	CASSPVQATYEQYF
.	TRBV10-1	many	TRBJ2-1	TGCGCCAGCAGTGAGTTGGGGAGCTCCTACAATGAGCAGTTCTTC	CASSELGSSYNEQFF
TRBD2	TRBV12-3/TRBV12-4	many	TRBJ2-3	TGTGCCAGCAGTTTTGAGTCCCGGGGACTAGCGGGAGTCCCAGATACGCAGTATTTT	CASSFESRGLAGVPDTQYF
TRBD2	TRBV27	.	TRBJ2-1	TGTGCCAGCAGTTTGTCGACTAGCGGGAGCAATGAGCAGTTCTTC	CASSLSTSGSNEQFF
TRBD2	TRBV30	.	TRBJ2-7	TGTGCCTGGAGTCATATAGCGGGAGGGCGCTCCTACGAGCAGTACTTC	CAWSHIAGGRSYEQYF
.	TRBV27	.	TRBJ2-7	TGTGCCAGCAGTTTATCGAGCAGGTTCAACTACGAGCAGTACTTC	CASSLSSRFNYEQYF
.	TRBV7-9	few	TRBJ1-5	TGTGCCAGCAGCTTAGCGGTGAACAGGGCTGTTCAGCCCCAGCATTTT	CASSLAVNRAVQPQHF
TRBD1	TRBV20-1	few	TRBJ2-7	TGCAGTGCCACTTCCGGGACAGCGTTCTCCTACGAGCAGTACTTC	CSATSGTAFSYEQYF
TRBD2	TRBV6-2/TRBV6-3	few	TRBJ2-2	TGTGCCAGCATCATGGGACTAGCCGTCACCGGGGAGCTGTTTTTT	CASIMGLAVTGELFF
.	TRBV5-1	many	TRBJ2-3	TGCGCCAGCAGCGGATCCGGGACCCGCGTCCCAGATACGCAGTATTTT	CASSGSGTRVPDTQYF
TRBD2	TRBV12-3/TRBV12-4	many	TRBJ2-1	TGTGCCATACAGCGGTCGAGCGGGAGGGCCCTCGGAGTCAATGAGCAGTTCTTC	CAIQRSSGRALGVNEQFF
.	TRBV6-5	.	TRBJ2-7	TGTGCCACCCTGCGGGTTAACGAGCAGTACTTC	CATLRVNEQYF
.	TRBV29-1	few	TRBJ2-1	TGCAGCGTTGGCGGGGGCGGCCTATCCTACAATGAGCAGTTCTTC	CSVGGGGLSYNEQFF
TRBD1	TRBV12-3/TRBV12-4	many	TRBJ2-3	TGTGCCAGCAGCTCCCGACCCCCGGGACAGGGGTACACAGATACGCAGTATTTT	CASSSRPPGQGYTDTQYF
TRBD2	TRBV4-1	many	TRBJ2-4	TGCGCCAGCAGCCAAGGGACTAGCGGGAGAACGGTATTGGGCAAAAACATTCAGTACTTC	CASSQGTSGRTVLGKNIQYF
TRBD2	TRBV4-3	few	TRBJ2-3	TGCGCCAGCAGCCAAGATCCGGGCGGGAGGGCCTGGGATACGCAGTATTTT	CASSQDPGGRAWDTQYF
.	TRBV29-1	few	TRBJ1-1	TGCAGCGTTGTATGGGCAGGGGATTTGAACACTGAAGCTTTCTTT	CSVVWAGDLNTEAFF
.	TRBV13	many	TRBJ1-5	TGTGCCAGCAGCTTTTCCCACAGGGCAGATCAGCCCCAGCATTTT	CASSFSHRADQPQHF
.	TRBV12-3/TRBV12-4	few	TRBJ1-4	TGTGCCAGCAGTCCCCTGTATGTCTCTAGGGGAAAACTGTTTTTT	CASSPLYVSRGKLFF
.	TRBV9	.	TRBJ2-7	TGTGCCAGCAGCGTATGGGACGCGGCCAACGAGCAGTACTTC	CASSVWDAANEQYF